Listed below are T cell receptor beta chains from one sample, sequenced in a study of T cell changes during pregnancy in multiple sclerosis. Sequenced by immunoSEQ multiplex PCR; TCRdb stores in-frame clones only, minus some. The sample contains 70,000 to 95,000 clones, 94% of which appear only once. This material consisted of peripheral blood, taken after pregnancy. The source of these receptors is a female donor in good health, enrolled as a control in a pregnancy study. CDR3s include the opening cysteine and the closing phenylalanine or tryptophan. D genes are given only for firm matches. Rows may omit the clone size; those that give it use once, few, many or a size class.

clone size,V gene,J gene,D gene,CDR3 DNA,CDR3 protein
.,TRBV2,TRBJ2-1,TRBD2,TGTGCCAGCAGTCAGCGGGAGTTCAGCAATGAGCAGTTCTTC,CASSQREFSNEQFF
.,TRBV5-1,TRBJ2-2,.,TGCGCCAGCAGCTTAGGATCAGGGAACACCGGGGAGCTGTTTTTT,CASSLGSGNTGELFF
.,TRBV10-3,TRBJ1-1,TRBD1,TGTGCCATCAGGACAGGGCAGACTGAAGCTTTCTTT,CAIRTGQTEAFF
.,TRBV27,TRBJ1-1,TRBD1,TGTGCCAGCAGTACACACCTTACTACAGGGGTGGTTGAAGCTTTCTTT,CASSTHLTTGVVEAFF
.,TRBV30,TRBJ2-3,.,TGTGCCTGGAGTGTACACGACTACCTTGAACCCCCAGATACGCAGTATTTT,CAWSVHDYLEPPDTQYF
.,TRBV21-1,TRBJ1-1,.,TGTGCCAGCAGTAGGGGCCAACACGCTGAAGCTTTCTTT,CASSRGQHAEAFF
.,TRBV10-3,TRBJ2-1,TRBD2,TGTGCCACCATGAATCTAGCGGGAGATTTAAGCACCTACAATGAGCAGTTCTTC,CATMNLAGDLSTYNEQFF
.,TRBV5-1,TRBJ2-3,TRBD2,TGCGCCAGCAGCCGAACTTATAGCGGGCCTAGCACAGATACGCAGTATTTT,CASSRTYSGPSTDTQYF
.,TRBV5-1,TRBJ2-2,.,TGCGCCAGCAGCCCAAGACTAACGAACACCGGGGAGCTGTTTTTT,CASSPRLTNTGELFF
.,TRBV5-1,TRBJ2-7,.,TGCGCCAGCAGCCGACGCGGACAGACCTACGAGCAGTACTTC,CASSRRGQTYEQYF
.,TRBV18,TRBJ2-1,TRBD1,TGTGCCAGCTCACCACCGATCACCCCCGGGACAGGCGGTAATGAGCAGTTCTTC,CASSPPITPGTGGNEQFF
once,TRBV6-1,TRBJ2-7,.,TGTGCCAGCCGGGACAACGACTCCTACGAGCAGTACTTC,CASRDNDSYEQYF
.,TRBV6-5,TRBJ2-3,.,TGTGCCAGCAGTTACGGGGGGACAGATACGCAGTATTTT,CASSYGGTDTQYF
.,TRBV20-1,TRBJ1-2,TRBD1,TGCAGTGCCAGGGACAGGGATGGCTACACCTTC,CSARDRDGYTF
.,TRBV27,TRBJ2-6,.,TGTGCCAGCAGTTCAGGGCCTGGCTCTGGGGCCAACGTCCTGACTTTC,CASSSGPGSGANVLTF
.,TRBV28,TRBJ2-4,TRBD2,TGTGCCAGCAGTTTGAACTCGTGGGAGGGCCCCAAAAACATTCAGTACTTC,CASSLNSWEGPKNIQYF
.,TRBV2,TRBJ2-7,.,TGTGCCAGCAGTGAAGCGCCGGGGAAGACGTACGAGCAGTACTTC,CASSEAPGKTYEQYF
.,TRBV2,TRBJ2-7,.,TGTGCCAGCAGTGAAGGGTTCGGAACAGCCTACGAGCAGTACTTC,CASSEGFGTAYEQYF
.,TRBV4-1,TRBJ2-1,TRBD2,TGCGCCAGCAGCCAAGGGACTAGCGGGAGGGCCCAACAGTTCTTC,CASSQGTSGRAQQFF
.,TRBV6-6,TRBJ2-7,.,TGTGCCAGCAGTTACCAGCGGGAGCAGTACTTC,CASSYQREQYF
.,TRBV19,TRBJ2-7,.,TGTGCCAGTAGGCTCCAGGGTTCTTCCTACGAGCAGTACTTC,CASRLQGSSYEQYF
.,TRBV18,TRBJ2-2,.,TGTGCCAGCTCACCAGATGACGCAGGCAGGGGGGAGCTGTTTTTT,CASSPDDAGRGELFF
.,TRBV27,TRBJ1-5,.,TGTGCCAGCAGTCCGTTATTTACAGGTGGCAATCAGCCCCAGCATTTT,CASSPLFTGGNQPQHF
.,TRBV20-1,TRBJ2-5,.,TGCAGTGCTAGAGATAGAGAGACCCAGTACTTC,CSARDRETQYF
.,TRBV2,TRBJ2-7,.,TGTGCCAGCAAATCGAGGGAGCCCTACGAGCAGTACTTC,CASKSREPYEQYF
.,TRBV28,TRBJ1-2,.,TGTGCCAGCATGGACTCAGGTTTCAACTATGGCTACACCTTC,CASMDSGFNYGYTF
.,TRBV5-1,TRBJ2-1,.,TGCGCCAGCAGCCAGGCTACCACGTCTGAGCAGTTCTTC,CASSQATTSEQFF
.,TRBV5-6,TRBJ1-4,TRBD1,TGTGCCAGCAGCGTCCAGGGGGCGCGCACTAATGAAAAACTGTTTTTT,CASSVQGARTNEKLFF
few,TRBV19,TRBJ1-1,.,TGTGCCAGTATTACTACAGGGCTAACTGAAGCTTTCTTT,CASITTGLTEAFF
.,TRBV19,TRBJ1-5,.,TGTGCCAGTAGTATGATGTCGACTCTCAATCAGCCCCAGCATTTT,CASSMMSTLNQPQHF
once,TRBV5-4,TRBJ2-5,TRBD2,TGTGCCAGCAGCTTATATCTGACTAGCGGGATTCAAGAGACCCAGTACTTC,CASSLYLTSGIQETQYF
.,TRBV23-1,TRBJ2-7,TRBD2,TGCGCCAGCAGTCGGAGGGGACTAGCGGGAGCACTCTACGAGCAGTACTTC,CASSRRGLAGALYEQYF
.,TRBV15,TRBJ1-1,.,TGTGCCACCAGCAGAGATCCAGGGAACACTGAAGCTTTCTTT,CATSRDPGNTEAFF
.,TRBV5-6,TRBJ2-5,.,TGTGCCAGCAGCCCTACAAGCGGCCCAGAGACCCAGTACTTC,CASSPTSGPETQYF
.,TRBV27,TRBJ2-3,.,TGTGCCAGCAGTTTTGGCGGGATCTTCACAGATACGCAGTATTTT,CASSFGGIFTDTQYF
.,TRBV5-8,TRBJ2-1,.,TGTGCCAGCAGCTTGTACGAGGTAGGAAAGAATGAGCAGTTCTTC,CASSLYEVGKNEQFF
.,TRBV11-2,TRBJ1-2,TRBD1,TGTGCCAGCAGCTTTAGACAGGGAGGCTACACCTTC,CASSFRQGGYTF
.,TRBV28,TRBJ1-2,.,TGTGCCAGCAGTTTAAATCCGGACTATGGCTACACCTTC,CASSLNPDYGYTF
.,TRBV6-4,TRBJ2-7,TRBD2,TGTGCCGGGGGGGGGTTTAGCGGAACGGGGAACGAGCAGTACTTC,CAGGGFSGTGNEQYF
.,TRBV7-2,TRBJ2-7,.,TGTGCCAGCAGCTTGGCTGGGGGGGGCGGATCGGGGCACTACGAGCAGTACTTC,CASSLAGGGGSGHYEQYF
.,TRBV19,TRBJ2-7,TRBD1,TGTTCCTCCTCCGGGACAGGGTCCCTCTCTCGATCGTACGAGCAGTACTTC,CSSSGTGSLSRSYEQYF
.,TRBV13,TRBJ2-7,TRBD1,TGTGCCAGCAGCACTAACAGGGGACCCCCACACTTC,CASSTNRGPPHF
.,TRBV5-6,TRBJ2-7,.,TGTGCCAGCAGCTTGGGAGCTCGGGCAGGGCGTCGCGAGCAGTACTTC,CASSLGARAGRREQYF
.,TRBV30,TRBJ2-7,TRBD2,TGTGCCTGGAGTGTTAGCGGGAGCTCCTACGAGCAGTACTTC,CAWSVSGSSYEQYF
.,TRBV28,TRBJ1-1,.,TGTGCCAGCAGTTTTCTACAGGAAGCTTTCTTT,CASSFLQEAFF
.,TRBV5-1,TRBJ2-2,TRBD1,TGCGCCAGCAGCTGGGGACAGGGGCGCGGGGAGCTGTTTTTT,CASSWGQGRGELFF
once,TRBV5-4,TRBJ2-7,TRBD1,TGTGCCAGCAGCTTCCGGGACAGGGGGTACGAGCAGTACTTC,CASSFRDRGYEQYF
.,TRBV4-1,TRBJ2-7,TRBD1,TGCGCCAGCAGCCAAACTCCCGGGACAGGGGTTTCCCAGTACTTC,CASSQTPGTGVSQYF
.,TRBV6-1,TRBJ1-1,.,TGTGCCAGCAGTGAAAATCCCCAGGCCCTATCTTTCTTT,CASSENPQALSFF
.,TRBV7-9,TRBJ1-3,.,TGTGCCAGCAGCCCTCTTGGAAACACCATATATTTT,CASSPLGNTIYF
once,TRBV2,TRBJ1-2,TRBD1,TGTGCCAGCAGTATGACAGGGGCTAACTATGGCTACACCTTC,CASSMTGANYGYTF
.,TRBV28,TRBJ1-1,.,TGTGCCAGCAGTTTGACATCGGAAGCTTTCTTT,CASSLTSEAFF
.,TRBV2,TRBJ1-1,.,TGTGCCAGCAGTGAAGGCAGGGCCCGCACTGAAGCTTTCTTT,CASSEGRARTEAFF
.,TRBV2,TRBJ1-1,.,TGTGCCAAATCGGACAGCGAGAACACTGAAGCTTTCTTT,CAKSDSENTEAFF